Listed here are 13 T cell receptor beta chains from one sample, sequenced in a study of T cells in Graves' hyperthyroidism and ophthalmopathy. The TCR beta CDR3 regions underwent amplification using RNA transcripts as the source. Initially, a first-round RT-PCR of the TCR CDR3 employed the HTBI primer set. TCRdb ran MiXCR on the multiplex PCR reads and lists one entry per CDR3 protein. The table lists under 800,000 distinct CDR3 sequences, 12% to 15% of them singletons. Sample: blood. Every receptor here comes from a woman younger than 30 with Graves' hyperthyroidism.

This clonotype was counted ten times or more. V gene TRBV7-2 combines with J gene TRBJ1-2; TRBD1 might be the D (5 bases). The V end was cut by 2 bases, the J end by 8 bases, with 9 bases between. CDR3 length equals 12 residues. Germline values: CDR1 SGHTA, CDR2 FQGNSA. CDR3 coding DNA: TGTGCCAGCAGCTTATTCCAGGGCGGCTACACCTTC. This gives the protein CASSLFQGGYTF.

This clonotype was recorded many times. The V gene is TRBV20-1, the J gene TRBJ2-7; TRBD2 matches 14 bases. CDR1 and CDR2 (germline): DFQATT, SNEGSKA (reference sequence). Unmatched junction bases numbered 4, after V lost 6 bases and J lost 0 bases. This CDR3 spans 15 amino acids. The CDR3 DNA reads TGCAGTGCCTCAGGGACTAGCGGGAGCTCCTACGAGCAGTACTTC. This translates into CSASGTSGSSYEQYF.

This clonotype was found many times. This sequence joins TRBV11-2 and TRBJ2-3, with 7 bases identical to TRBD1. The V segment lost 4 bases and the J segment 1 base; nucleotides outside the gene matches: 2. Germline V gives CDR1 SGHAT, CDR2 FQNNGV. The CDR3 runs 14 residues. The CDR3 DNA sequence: TGTGCCAGCAGCTCTGGACAGGGCACAGATACGCAGTATTTT. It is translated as CASSSGQGTDTQYF.

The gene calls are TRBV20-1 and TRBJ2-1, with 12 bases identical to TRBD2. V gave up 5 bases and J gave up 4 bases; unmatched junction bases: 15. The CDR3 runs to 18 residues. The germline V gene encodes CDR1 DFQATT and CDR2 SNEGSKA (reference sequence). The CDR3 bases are TGCAGTGCTCTGGGGGCTAGCGGGAGGGCCTCGGGATACAATGAGCAGTTCTTC. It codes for CSALGASGRASGYNEQFF.

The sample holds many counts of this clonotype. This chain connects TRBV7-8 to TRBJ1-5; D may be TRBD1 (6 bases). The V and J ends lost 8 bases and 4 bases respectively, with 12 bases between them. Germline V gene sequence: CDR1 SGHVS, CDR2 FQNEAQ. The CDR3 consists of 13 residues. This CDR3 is CASATGRNQPQHF. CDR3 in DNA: TGTGCCAGCGCTACAGGGAGGAATCAGCCCCAGCATTTT.

The CDR3 nucleotides read TGTGCCACCAGCCCTCAGACAGGGAACGAGCAGTACTTC. Its translation is CATSPQTGNEQYF. The chain links TRBV15 to TRBJ2-7, with 7 positions matching TRBD1. The CDR3 runs 13 residues. Losses at the gene ends were 5 bases for V and 5 bases for J; bases not matched to a gene: 6. Germline CDR1 reads LNHNV; CDR2 reads YYDKDF (reference sequence).

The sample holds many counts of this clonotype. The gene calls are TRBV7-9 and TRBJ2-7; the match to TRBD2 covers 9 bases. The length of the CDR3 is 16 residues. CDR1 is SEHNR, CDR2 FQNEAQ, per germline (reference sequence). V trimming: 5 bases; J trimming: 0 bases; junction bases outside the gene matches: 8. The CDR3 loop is CASSTRTSEISYEQYF. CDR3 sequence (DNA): TGTGCCAGCAGCACCCGGACTAGCGAGATCTCCTACGAGCAGTACTTC.

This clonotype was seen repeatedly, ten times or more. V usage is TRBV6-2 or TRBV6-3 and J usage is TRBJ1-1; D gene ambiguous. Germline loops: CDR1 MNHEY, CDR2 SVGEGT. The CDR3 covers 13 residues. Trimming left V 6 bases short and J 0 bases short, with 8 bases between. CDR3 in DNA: TGTGCCAGCAGCAACCAGGTGAACACTGAAGCTTTCTTT. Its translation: CASSNQVNTEAFF.

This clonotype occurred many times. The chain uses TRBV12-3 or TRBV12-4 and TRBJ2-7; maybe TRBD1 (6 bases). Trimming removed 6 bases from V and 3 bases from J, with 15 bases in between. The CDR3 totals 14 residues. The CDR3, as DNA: TGTGCCAGCAGACCGTCCCGGGACATCTACGAGCAGTACTTC. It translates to CASRPSRDIYEQYF.

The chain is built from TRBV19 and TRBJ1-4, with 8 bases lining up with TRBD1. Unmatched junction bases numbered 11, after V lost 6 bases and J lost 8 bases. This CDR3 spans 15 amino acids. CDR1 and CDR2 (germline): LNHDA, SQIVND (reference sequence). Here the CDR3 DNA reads TGTGCCAGTAGACCTGGGACAGGCCTGGGGGAAAAACTGTTTTTT. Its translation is CASRPGTGLGEKLFF.

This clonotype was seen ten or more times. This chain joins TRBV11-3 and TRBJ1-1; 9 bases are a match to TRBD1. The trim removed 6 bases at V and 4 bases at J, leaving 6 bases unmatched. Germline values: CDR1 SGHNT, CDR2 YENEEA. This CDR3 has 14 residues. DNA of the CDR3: TGTGCCAGCAGTTCACAGGGGGCCGGCACTGAAGCTTTCTTT. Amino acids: CASSSQGAGTEAFF. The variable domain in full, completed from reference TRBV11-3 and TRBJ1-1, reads EAGVVQSPRYKIIEKKQPVAFWCNPISGHNTLYWYLQNLGQGPELLIRYENEEAVDDSQLPKDRFSAERLKGVDSTLKIQPAELGDSAVYLCASSSQGAGTEAFFGQGTRLTVV.

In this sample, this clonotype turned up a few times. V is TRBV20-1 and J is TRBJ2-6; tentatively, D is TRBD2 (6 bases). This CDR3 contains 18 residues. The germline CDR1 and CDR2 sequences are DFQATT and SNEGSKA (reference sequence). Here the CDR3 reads CSSPAPRGPFSGANVLTF. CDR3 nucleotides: TGCTCCTCACCAGCCCCGCGGGGACCCTTCTCTGGGGCCAACGTCCTGACTTTC.

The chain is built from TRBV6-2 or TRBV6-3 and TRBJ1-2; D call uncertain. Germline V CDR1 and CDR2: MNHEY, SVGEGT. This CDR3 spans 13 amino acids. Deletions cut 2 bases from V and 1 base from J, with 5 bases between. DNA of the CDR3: TGTGCCAGCAGTTACCAGATTAACTATGGCTACACCTTC. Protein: CASSYQINYGYTF.